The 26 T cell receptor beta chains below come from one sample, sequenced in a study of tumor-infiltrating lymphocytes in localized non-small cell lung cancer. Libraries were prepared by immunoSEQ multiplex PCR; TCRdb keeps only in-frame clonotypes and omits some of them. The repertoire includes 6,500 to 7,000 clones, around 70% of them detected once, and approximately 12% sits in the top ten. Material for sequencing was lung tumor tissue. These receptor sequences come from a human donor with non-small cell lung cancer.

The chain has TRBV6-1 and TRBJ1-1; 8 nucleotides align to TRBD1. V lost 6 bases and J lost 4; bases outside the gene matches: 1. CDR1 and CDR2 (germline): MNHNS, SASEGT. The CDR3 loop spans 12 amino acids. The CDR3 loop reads CASRDRGTEAFF. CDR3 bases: TGTGCCAGCAGAGACAGGGGCACTGAAGCTTTCTTT.

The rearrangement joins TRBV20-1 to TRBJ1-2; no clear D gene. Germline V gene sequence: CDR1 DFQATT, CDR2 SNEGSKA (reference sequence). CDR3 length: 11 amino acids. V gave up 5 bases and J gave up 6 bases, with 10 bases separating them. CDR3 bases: TGCAGTGCTTGGGCGGGGAATGGCTACACCTTC. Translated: CSAWAGNGYTF.

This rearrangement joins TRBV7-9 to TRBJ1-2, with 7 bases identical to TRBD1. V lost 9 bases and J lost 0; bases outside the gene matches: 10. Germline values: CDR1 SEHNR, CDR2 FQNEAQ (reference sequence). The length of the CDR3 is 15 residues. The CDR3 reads CASFPTGEANYGYTF. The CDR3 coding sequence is TGTGCCAGTTTTCCAACAGGGGAAGCTAACTATGGCTACACCTTC.

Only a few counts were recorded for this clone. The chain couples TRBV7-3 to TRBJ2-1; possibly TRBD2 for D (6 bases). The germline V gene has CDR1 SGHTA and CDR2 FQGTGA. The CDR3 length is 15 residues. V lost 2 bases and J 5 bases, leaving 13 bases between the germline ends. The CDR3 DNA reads TGTGCCAGCAGCTTAGGGTCAGGAGGGAACAATGAGCAGTTCTTC. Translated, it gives CASSLGSGGNNEQFF.

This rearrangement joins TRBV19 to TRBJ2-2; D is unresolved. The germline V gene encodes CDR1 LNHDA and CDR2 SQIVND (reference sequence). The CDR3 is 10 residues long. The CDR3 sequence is CACENRELFF. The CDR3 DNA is TGTGCGTGTGAAAATCGGGAGCTGTTTTTT.

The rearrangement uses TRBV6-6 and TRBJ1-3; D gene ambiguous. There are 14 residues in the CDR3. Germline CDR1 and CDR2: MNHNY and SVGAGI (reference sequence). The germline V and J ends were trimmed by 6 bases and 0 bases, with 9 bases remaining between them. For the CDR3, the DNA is TGTGCCAGCAGGGGCGTCAGCTCTGGAAACACCATATATTTT. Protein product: CASRGVSSGNTIYF.

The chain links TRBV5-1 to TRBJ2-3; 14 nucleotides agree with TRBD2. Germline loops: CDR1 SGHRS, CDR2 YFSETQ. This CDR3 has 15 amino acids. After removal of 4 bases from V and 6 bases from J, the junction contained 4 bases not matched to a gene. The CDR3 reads CASSEGLAGVDTQYF. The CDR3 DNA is TGCGCCAGCAGCGAGGGACTAGCGGGAGTCGATACGCAGTATTTT.

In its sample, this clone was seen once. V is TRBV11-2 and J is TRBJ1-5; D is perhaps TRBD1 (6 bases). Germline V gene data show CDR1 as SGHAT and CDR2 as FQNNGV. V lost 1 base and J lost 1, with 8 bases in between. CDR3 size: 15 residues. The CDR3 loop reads CASSLAGESNQPQHF. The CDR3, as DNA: TGTGCCAGCAGCTTAGCAGGGGAGAGCAATCAGCCCCAGCATTTT.

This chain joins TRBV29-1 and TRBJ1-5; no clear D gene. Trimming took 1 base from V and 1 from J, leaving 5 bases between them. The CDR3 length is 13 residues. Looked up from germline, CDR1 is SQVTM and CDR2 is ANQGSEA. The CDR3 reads CSVEVDSNQPQHF. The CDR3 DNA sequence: TGCAGCGTTGAAGTCGACAGCAATCAGCCCCAGCATTTT.

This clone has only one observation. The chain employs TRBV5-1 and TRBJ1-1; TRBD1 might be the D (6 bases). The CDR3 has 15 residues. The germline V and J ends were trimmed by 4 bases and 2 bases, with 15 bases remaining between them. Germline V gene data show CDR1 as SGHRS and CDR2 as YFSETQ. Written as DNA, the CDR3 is TGCGCCAGCAGCCCAGAGGGGGGGATTAACACTGAAGCTTTCTTT. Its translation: CASSPEGGINTEAFF.

The CDR3 spells CASSWGGGDIDVLTF. The CDR3 region has the DNA TGCGCCAGCAGCTGGGGCGGCGGAGATATCGACGTCCTGACTTTC. This chain connects TRBV5-1 to TRBJ2-6; D possibly corresponds to TRBD1 (5 bases). The CDR3 contains 15 residues. Germline CDR1 reads SGHRS; CDR2 reads YFSETQ. V lost 3 bases and J 11 bases, leaving 18 bases between the germline ends.

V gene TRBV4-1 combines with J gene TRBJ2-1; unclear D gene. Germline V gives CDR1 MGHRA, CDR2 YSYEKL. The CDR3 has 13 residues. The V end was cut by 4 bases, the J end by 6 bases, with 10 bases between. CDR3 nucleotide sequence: TGCGCCAGCAGCCGCGTAGAGCGCAATGAGCAGTTCTTC. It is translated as CASSRVERNEQFF.

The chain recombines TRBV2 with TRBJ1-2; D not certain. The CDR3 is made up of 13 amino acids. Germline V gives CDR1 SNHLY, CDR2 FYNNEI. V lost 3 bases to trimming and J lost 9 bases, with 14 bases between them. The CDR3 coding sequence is TGTGCCAGCAGTGACGGGAACTTTTTTCGCTACACCTTC. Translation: CASSDGNFFRYTF.

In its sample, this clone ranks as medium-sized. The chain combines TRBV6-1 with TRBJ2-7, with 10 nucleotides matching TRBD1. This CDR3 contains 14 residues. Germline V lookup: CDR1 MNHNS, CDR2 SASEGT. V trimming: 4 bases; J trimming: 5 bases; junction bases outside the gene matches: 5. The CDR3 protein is CASSADRGENEQYF. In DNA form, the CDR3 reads TGTGCCAGCAGTGCGGACAGGGGGGAGAACGAGCAGTACTTC.

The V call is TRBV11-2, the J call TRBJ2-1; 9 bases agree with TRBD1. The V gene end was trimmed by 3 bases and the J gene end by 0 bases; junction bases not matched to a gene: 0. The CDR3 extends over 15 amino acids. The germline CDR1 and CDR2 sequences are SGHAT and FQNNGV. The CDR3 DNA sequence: TGTGCCAGCAGCTTGGACAGGGGCTCCTACAATGAGCAGTTCTTC. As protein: CASSLDRGSYNEQFF.

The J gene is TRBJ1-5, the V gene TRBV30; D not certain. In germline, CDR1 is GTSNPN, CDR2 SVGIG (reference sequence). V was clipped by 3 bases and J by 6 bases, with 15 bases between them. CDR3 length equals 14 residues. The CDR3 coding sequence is TGTGCCTGGAGGGGTGCAGGCACGGGTCAGCCCCAGCATTTT. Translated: CAWRGAGTGQPQHF.

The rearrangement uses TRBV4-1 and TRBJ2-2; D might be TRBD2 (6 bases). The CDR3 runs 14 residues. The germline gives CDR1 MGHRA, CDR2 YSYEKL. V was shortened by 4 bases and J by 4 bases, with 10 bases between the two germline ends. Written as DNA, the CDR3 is TGCGCCAGCAGCCTAACCGGGGGCACCGGGGAGCTGTTTTTT. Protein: CASSLTGGTGELFF.

In nucleotides, the CDR3 is TGTGCCAGCAGCTTATCCCCCGGGACGTCCTATGGCTACACCTTC. Translation gives CASSLSPGTSYGYTF. J is TRBJ1-2 and V is TRBV11-2; possibly TRBD1 for D (5 bases). Germline loops: CDR1 SGHAT, CDR2 FQNNGV. Trimming left V 2 bases short and J 4 bases short, with 14 bases between. This CDR3 has 15 residues.

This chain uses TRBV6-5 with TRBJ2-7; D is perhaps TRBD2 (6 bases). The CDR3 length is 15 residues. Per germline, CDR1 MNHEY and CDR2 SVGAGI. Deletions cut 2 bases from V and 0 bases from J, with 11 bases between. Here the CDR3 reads CASSYGGGTSYEQYF. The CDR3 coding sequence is TGTGCCAGCAGTTACGGCGGCGGGACCTCCTACGAGCAGTACTTC.

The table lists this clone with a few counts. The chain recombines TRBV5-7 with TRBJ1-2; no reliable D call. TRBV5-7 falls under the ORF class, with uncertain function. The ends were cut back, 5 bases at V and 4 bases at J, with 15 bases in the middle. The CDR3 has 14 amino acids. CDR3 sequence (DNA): TGTGCCAGCAGACCCTTAGGGTTTGGCTATGGCTACACCTTC. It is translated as CASRPLGFGYGYTF.

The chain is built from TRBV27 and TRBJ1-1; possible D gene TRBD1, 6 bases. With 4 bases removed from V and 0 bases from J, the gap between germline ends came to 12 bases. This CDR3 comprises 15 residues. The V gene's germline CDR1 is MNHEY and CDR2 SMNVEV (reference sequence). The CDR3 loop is CASSWGALMNTEAFF. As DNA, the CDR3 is TGTGCCAGCAGTTGGGGGGCCTTGATGAACACTGAAGCTTTCTTT.

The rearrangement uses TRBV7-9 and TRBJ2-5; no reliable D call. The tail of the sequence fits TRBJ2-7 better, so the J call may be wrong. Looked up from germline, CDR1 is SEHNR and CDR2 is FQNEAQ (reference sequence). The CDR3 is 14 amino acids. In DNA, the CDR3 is TGTGCCAGCAGCTCCCAGAACACTGCCTACGAGCAGTACTTC. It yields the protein CASSSQNTAYEQYF.

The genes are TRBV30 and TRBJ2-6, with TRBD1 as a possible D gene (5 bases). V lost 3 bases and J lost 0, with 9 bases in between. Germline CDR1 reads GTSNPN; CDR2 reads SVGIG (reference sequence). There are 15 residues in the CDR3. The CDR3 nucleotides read TGTGCCTGGAGCGAACAGGTCTCTGGGGCCAACGTCCTGACTTTC. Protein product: CAWSEQVSGANVLTF.

CDR3 in amino acids: CASSLVSRVAFF. In DNA form, the CDR3 reads TGTGCCAGCAGCTTAGTCTCCAGGGTGGCTTTCTTT. The chain couples TRBV7-9 to TRBJ1-1; weak D call: TRBD1 (5 bases). CDR1 and CDR2 from the germline V gene are SEHNR and FQNEAQ (reference sequence). This CDR3 has 12 residues. The V end lost 1 base, the J end lost 11 bases, and 11 bases lay between the germline ends.

Written as DNA, the CDR3 is TGCGCCAGCAGCTTGTCCAGGGGGCACACCGGGGAGCTGTTTTTT. It is translated as CASSLSRGHTGELFF. The V gene is TRBV5-1, the J gene TRBJ2-2, with 8 bases lining up with TRBD1. Germline values: CDR1 SGHRS, CDR2 YFSETQ. CDR3 length: 15 residues. The V and J ends lost 1 base and 3 bases, in that order; junction bases with no gene match: 2.

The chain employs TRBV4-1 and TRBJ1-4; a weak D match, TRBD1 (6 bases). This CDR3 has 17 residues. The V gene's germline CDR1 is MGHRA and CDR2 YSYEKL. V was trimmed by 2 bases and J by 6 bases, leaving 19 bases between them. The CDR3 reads CASSQTDRRLLDEKLFF. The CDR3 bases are TGCGCCAGCAGCCAAACGGACAGACGCTTACTGGATGAAAAACTGTTTTTT.